The text below deals with one TCR beta chain. The data belong to a study of T cell changes during pregnancy in multiple sclerosis. Trimming removed 0 bases at V and 2 bases at J, with 8 bases between. This CDR3 spans 14 amino acids. Germline V lookup: CDR1 LGHNA, CDR2 YSLEER. Data came from immunoSEQ multiplex PCR; TCRdb stores just in-frame clones and leaves some out. This table holds just under 80,000 clones, around 93% found once. The sample in question was peripheral blood, obtained in the second trimester of pregnancy. The chain carries TRBV4-3 and TRBJ2-7; possibly TRBD1 for D (5 bases). The clonotype was recovered from a female donor in good health, enrolled as a control in a pregnancy study. This chain's CDR3 is CASSQDSTAYEQYF. Here the CDR3 DNA reads TGCGCCAGCAGCCAAGATTCGACAGCCTACGAGCAGTACTTC.